This record looks at one T cell receptor (beta chain) sequence and its context. Its cognate antigen has yet to be identified. Per-nucleotide qualities are absent, and no much larger clonotype sits a single base away. TCRbeta CDR3 regions were amplified from genomic DNA using the immunoSEQ Assay, a bias-controlled multiplex PCR. The authors processed their data as follows. The number of nucleated cells in each sample was estimated by amplification of reference gene primers within the assay. To quantify the absolute abundance of each unique TCRbeta CDR3 rearrangement, sequence reads were collapsed and filtered. Productive Simpson clonality was computed per sample as the square root of Simpson's diversity index over productive rearrangements. TCRdb provides this immuneACCESS table in a form limited to in-frame rearrangements. Some clones are lacking; in checked studies, under half of them reflect an unresolved V gene, and why the rest are absent is not known. D and trimming were read from the DNA, whereas the V and J calls and clone size are those reported in that table. Counted in this sample were about 45,000 clones; about 86% of them appeared once. Jointly, the top ten make up under 9.5% of the sample.

Each collaborating institution followed its own protocols to collect whole blood in K2EDTA tubes. For TCRbeta analysis, collaborator samples were shipped as frozen whole blood, as isolated PBMCs, or as DNA extracted from either sample type. The germline V gene (reference sequence) specifies LGHDT as CDR1 and YNNKEL as CDR2. V sheds 4 bases and J sheds 2 bases, leaving 17 bases between their ends. From the cysteine up to the phenylalanine, the CDR3 has a length of 16 residues. CDR3 DNA only is kept here, 48 bases in frame from base 1. The data stem from a study of blood T cell repertoires in COVID-19 (TCRdb year 2020). Regarding the research as a whole: Samples from collaborators originated in the United States, Italy and Spain and spanned both the acute and convalescent phases of COVID-19. The material from the prospective study consisted of cDNA or gDNA derived from T cells, B-cell-depleted T cells, or PBMCs. Deeply sampled blood TCRbeta repertoires from subjects exposed to, actively infected with, or recovered from COVID-19 were included in the dataset. The repertoires were released in a freely available public database meant as a resource for research on the immune response to SARS-CoV-2. Samples came from the ongoing ImmuneRACE study (first 160 participants) plus 1,254 subjects from 6 global collaborators. The sample metadata nearly always contained a de-identified subject ID, COVID-19 status, age in years and sex. Where available, HLA class I and class II types were taken from metadata supplied by the sample provider and were not determined by assay-based typing. Overall study outcomes, separate from this receptor: The amount of clinical and demographic metadata varied by source and participant and was provided uncurated.

This TCR derives from a human donor in a cohort sampled during active COVID-19. Sequenced input: peripheral blood. The rearrangement joined TRBV3-1 (or the pseudogene TRBV3-2) to TRBJ1-2, with the identity of the D gene unclear. The CDR3 is CASSPKLSYPNYGYTF. The DNA reads TGTGCCAGCAGCCCCAAGCTCTCGTACCCCAACTATGGCTACACCTTC.